Shown below are 20 T cell receptor beta chains from a single sample sequenced in a study of T cells in localized non-small cell lung cancer. Measured with immunoSEQ multiplex PCR; TCRdb has only the in-frame clones, and not every one. Found here are tens of thousands of clones, more than 65% of them singletons; the top ten hold 15% to 20%. Sample: peripheral blood, taken before any cancer treatment. The receptors come from a male donor aged 60 or over with stage III squamous cell lung carcinoma.

The chain joins TRBV18 to TRBJ2-7; unclear D gene. Looked up from germline, CDR1 is KGHSH and CDR2 is LQKENI. The CDR3 spans 13 residues. Trimming pared 2 bases from V and 7 bases from J, leaving 12 bases between. CDR3 sequence reads: CASSPVWEGEQYF. In DNA form, the CDR3 reads TGTGCCAGCTCACCAGTTTGGGAAGGGGAGCAGTACTTC.

The chain is built from TRBV27 and TRBJ1-1, with 12 bases fitting TRBD1. The V gene end was trimmed by 5 bases and the J gene end by 0 bases; junction bases not matched to a gene: 4. Germline CDR1 is MNHEY and CDR2 is SMNVEV (reference sequence). The CDR3 loop spans 16 amino acids. In DNA form, the CDR3 reads TGTGCCAGCAGTCGGGGACAGGGGGCCATGAACACTGAAGCTTTCTTT. Amino acid sequence: CASSRGQGAMNTEAFF.

The V call is TRBV7-6, the J call TRBJ2-5; TRBD1 aligns across 11 bases. V shed 5 bases and J 5 bases; nucleotides not matched to a gene: 7. The CDR3 spans 15 residues. Per the germline V gene, CDR1 is SGHVS and CDR2 is FNYEAQ. CDR3: CASSLGQGVWETQYF. As DNA, the CDR3 is TGTGCCAGCAGCCTGGGACAGGGGGTATGGGAGACCCAGTACTTC.

V is TRBV29-1 and J is TRBJ1-1; D unresolved. The germline V gene has CDR1 SQVTM and CDR2 ANQGSEA. With 4 bases removed from V and 6 bases from J, the gap between germline ends came to 6 bases. The CDR3 is 10 amino acids. For the CDR3, the DNA is TGCAGCGTTGGCGGAGCTGAAGCTTTCTTT. Its translation: CSVGGAEAFF.

This clone came up once. This sequence joins TRBV11-2 and TRBJ2-3, with TRBD2 matching over 9 bases. Unmatched junction bases numbered 4, after V lost 5 bases and J lost 1 base. The CDR3 is 15 amino acids. CDR1 SGHAT and CDR2 FQNNGV come from the germline V gene. This chain's CDR3 is CASSIWTSGTDTQYF. In nucleotides, the CDR3 is TGTGCCAGCAGCATCTGGACTAGCGGCACAGATACGCAGTATTTT.

V and J are TRBV9 and TRBJ2-7, with D maybe TRBD1 (6 bases). V gave up 4 bases and J gave up 5 bases, with 19 bases separating them. CDR1 is SGDLS, CDR2 YYNGEE, per germline. The CDR3 totals 15 residues. CDR3 in DNA: TGTGCCAGCAGCCCTCAATCCTGGGACACGCACGAGCAGTACTTC. Its translation is CASSPQSWDTHEQYF.

J is TRBJ1-6 and V is TRBV18; D call uncertain. The germline V and J ends were trimmed by 6 bases and 8 bases, with 11 bases remaining between them. In germline, CDR1 is KGHSH, CDR2 LQKENI. The CDR3 runs 13 residues. The CDR3: CASSPAEDSPLHF. As DNA, the CDR3 is TGTGCCAGCTCTCCCGCCGAAGATTCACCCCTCCACTTT.

The chain carries TRBV25-1 and TRBJ2-5, with D maybe TRBD1 (5 bases). Germline loops: CDR1 MGHDK, CDR2 SYGVNS. Trimming took off 0 bases at V and 2 bases at J, with 7 bases between the two ends. The CDR3 length is 14 residues. The CDR3 DNA is TGTGCCAGCAGTGAATATAAGGGGCAAGAGACCCAGTACTTC. It specifies CASSEYKGQETQYF.

V gene TRBV19 combines with J gene TRBJ1-1, with D possibly being TRBD1 (5 bases). There are 15 residues in the CDR3. V was cut by 8 bases and J by 1 base, with 17 bases left in between. Germline V gene sequence: CDR1 LNHDA, CDR2 SQIVND (reference sequence). This CDR3 reads CASWGRVGWNTEAFF. The CDR3 DNA is TGTGCCAGTTGGGGGAGGGTAGGTTGGAACACTGAAGCTTTCTTT.

This chain joins TRBV19 and TRBJ2-5; D is undetermined. Trimming took off 6 bases at V and 5 bases at J, with 10 bases between the two ends. The CDR3 runs 12 residues. The germline V gene has CDR1 LNHDA and CDR2 SQIVND (reference sequence). The CDR3 here is CASSPLGETQYF. In nucleotides, the CDR3 is TGTGCCAGTAGCCCGCTAGGGGAGACCCAGTACTTC.

This clone occurred once. The V and J genes are TRBV19 and TRBJ2-3; 7 positions agree with TRBD2. V gave up 3 bases and J gave up 0 bases; unmatched junction bases: 3. The germline CDR1 and CDR2 sequences are LNHDA and SQIVND (reference sequence). The CDR3 has 15 amino acids. CDR3 DNA: TGTGCCAGTAGTATGTCTAGCGGAAGCACAGATACGCAGTATTTT. This translates into CASSMSSGSTDTQYF.

This chain uses TRBV30 with TRBJ2-1; D is possibly TRBD1 (6 bases). Germline V lookup: CDR1 GTSNPN, CDR2 SVGIG (reference sequence). The CDR3 is 12 residues long. Trimming cost V 2 bases and J 15 bases, with 17 bases left between them. CDR3 nucleotides: TGTGCCTGGAGTTCCTCAGGGGCAGTCTCGTTCTTC. This sequence encodes CAWSSSGAVSFF.

This clone was seen a handful of times. V usage is TRBV7-9 and J usage is TRBJ2-5; 7 bases agree with TRBD2. The CDR3 sequence is 16 residues long. V trimming: 3 bases; J trimming: 3 bases; junction bases outside the gene matches: 10. Germline V gene sequence: CDR1 SEHNR, CDR2 FQNEAQ (reference sequence). This chain's CDR3 is CASSLGPGGREETQYF. The CDR3 nucleotides are TGTGCCAGCAGCTTGGGGCCCGGCGGGAGAGAAGAGACCCAGTACTTC.

The chain uses TRBV20-1 and TRBJ2-1; D not certain. The V gene's germline CDR1 is DFQATT and CDR2 SNEGSKA (reference sequence). V was clipped by 3 bases and J by 10 bases, with 10 bases between them. The length of the CDR3 is 11 residues. CDR3 residues: CSARARTEQFF. CDR3 nucleotides: TGCAGTGCTAGGGCTAGAACGGAGCAGTTCTTC.

V usage is TRBV6-6 and J usage is TRBJ1-2; TRBD1 agrees at 11 bases. The CDR3 length is 15 residues. V dropped 6 bases and J dropped 8; count of bases not matched to a gene: 11. Germline V gene sequence: CDR1 MNHNY, CDR2 SVGAGI (reference sequence). The CDR3, as DNA: TGTGCCAGCAGCGCACCCGGGACAGGGGGACAAGGCTACACCTTC. As protein: CASSAPGTGGQGYTF.

The chain employs TRBV30 and TRBJ2-7; either TRBD1 or TRBD2 may supply D (5 bases each). In germline, CDR1 is GTSNPN, CDR2 SVGIG (reference sequence). V was pared by 1 base and J by 5 bases, with 15 bases between. The CDR3 is 14 amino acids. DNA for the CDR3: TGTGCCTGGAGTGAAGGGGACCACCGTCACGAGCAGTACTTC. It encodes CAWSEGDHRHEQYF.

The CDR3, as DNA: TGTGCCAGCACCCCAAAGCCCAGGACAGCGACCTACAATGAGCAGTTCTTC. Translating gives CASTPKPRTATYNEQFF. J is TRBJ2-1 and V is TRBV25-1, with D tentatively TRBD1 (6 bases). The CDR3 is made up of 17 amino acids. CDR1 is MGHDK and CDR2 is SYGVNS in the germline V gene. Deletions cut 7 bases from V and 2 bases from J, with 21 bases between.

This clone was seen only once. The rearrangement uses TRBV6-5 and TRBJ1-2, with D uncertain. This CDR3 region has 15 residues. The germline V gene has CDR1 MNHEY and CDR2 SVGAGI. The V end was cut by 5 bases, the J end by 2 bases, with 15 bases between. CDR3: CASSPWQEENYGYTF. In DNA form, the CDR3 reads TGTGCCAGCAGTCCCTGGCAGGAGGAAAACTATGGCTACACCTTC.

The rearrangement uses TRBV11-3 and TRBJ2-1; D is possibly TRBD1 (5 bases). Germline loops: CDR1 SGHNT, CDR2 YENEEA. The V and J ends lost 5 bases and 4 bases respectively, with 15 bases between them. CDR3 length: 15 residues. This CDR3 reads CASSPTDSRYNEQFF. CDR3 nucleotides: TGTGCCAGCAGCCCTACAGACAGCCGTTACAATGAGCAGTTCTTC. Full variable domain (rest looked up from reference TRBV11-3 and TRBJ2-1): EAGVVQSPRYKIIEKKQPVAFWCNPISGHNTLYWYLQNLGQGPELLIRYENEEAVDDSQLPKDRFSAERLKGVDSTLKIQPAELGDSAVYLCASSPTDSRYNEQFFGPGTRLTVL.

V is TRBV15 and J is TRBJ1-5; 10 nucleotides align to TRBD1. J lost 4 bases, V lost 5 bases, and 8 bases had no gene match. Germline lookup yields CDR1 LNHNV and CDR2 YYDKDF (reference sequence). CDR3 length: 16 residues. In DNA form, the CDR3 reads TGTGCCACCAGCGCGACAGGGGGCACACGAAATCAGCCCCAGCATTTT. Protein product: CATSATGGTRNQPQHF.